This T cell receptor (beta chain) was recorded in a study of T-cell reconstitution after alpha-beta-depleted transplantation in children. The CDR3 spans 14 residues. V gave up 1 base and J gave up 1 base, with 8 bases separating them. In germline, CDR1 is SGHRS, CDR2 YFSETQ. Using unique molecular identifiers, the investigators prepared the TCRbeta library. TCRdb recomputed calls from the PCR reads with MiXCR, one row per CDR3 protein. Of over 120,000 distinct CDR3 sequences in the sample, 8.5% to 10% were seen once. There are many counts of this clonotype. The receptor's source is a female patient aged 2 to 10 who had a stem cell transplant for congenital amegakaryocytic thrombocytopenia, so the T cells may come from the graft donor. Source: PBMCs, mostly from graft donor cells, taken 180 days after TCRalphabeta/CD19-depleted stem cell transplant. The chain has TRBV5-1 and TRBJ1-1, with D maybe TRBD1 (6 bases). In DNA, the CDR3 is TGCGCCAGCAGCTTGCTAGGGGGGAACACTGAAGCTTTCTTT. Protein: CASSLLGGNTEAFF.